Presented here are 6 T cell receptor beta chains from one specimen sequenced in a study of blood T cells in healthy people across ages. With a J-beta primer mix and a sample-barcoded 5' primer, a second PCR ran about 7 to 12 cycles. MiXCR was run by TCRdb on the 5' RACE reads, yielding one entry per CDR3 protein. The sample lists around 1,800,000 distinct CDR3 sequences; 39% were seen once. The specimen sequenced was blood. Receptor source: a human donor in good health.

This clonotype was observed a handful of times. V and J are TRBV12-3 or TRBV12-4 and TRBJ2-4, with 7 bases lining up with TRBD1. The V segment lost 5 bases and the J segment 7 bases; nucleotides outside the gene matches: 17. This CDR3 has 17 residues. CDR3 sequence: CASSPRTGATKGNIQYF. Written as DNA, the CDR3 is TGTGCCAGCAGTCCTAGGACAGGCGCCACAAAGGGCAACATTCAGTACTTC.

The rearrangement joins TRBV29-1 to TRBJ2-7; 9 bases align to TRBD1. The CDR3 contains 14 residues. Germline CDR1 is SQVTM and CDR2 is ANQGSEA. V lost 3 bases, J lost 1 base, and 4 bases stayed unmatched. The CDR3 protein is CSVEQDRGSYEQYF. CDR3 coding DNA: TGCAGCGTTGAGCAGGACAGGGGATCCTACGAGCAGTACTTC.

The chain couples TRBV7-2 to TRBJ2-6; TRBD1 agrees at 9 bases. The CDR3 extends over 16 amino acids. The ends lost 1 base at V and 4 bases at J; junction bases unmatched: 2. Germline V gene lookup returns CDR1 SGHTA and CDR2 FQGNSA. The CDR3 loop is CASSLDRGLGANVLTF. The CDR3 nucleotides read TGTGCCAGCAGCTTAGACAGGGGGCTAGGGGCCAACGTCCTGACTTTC. Drawing the rest from reference TRBV7-2 and TRBJ2-6, the complete variable domain is GAGVSQSPSNKVTEKGKDVELRCDPISGHTALYWYRQSLGQGLEFLIYFQGNSAPDKSGLPSDRFSAERTGGSVSTLTIQRTQQEDSAVYLCASSLDRGLGANVLTFGAGSRLTVL.

This chain links TRBV15 with TRBJ1-1; D unresolved. Germline V gene sequence: CDR1 LNHNV, CDR2 YYDKDF (reference sequence). CDR3 length: 14 amino acids. Trimming removed 6 bases at V and 0 bases at J, with 11 bases between. CDR3 amino acids: CATRWSGLNTEAFF. The CDR3 coding sequence is TGTGCCACCAGGTGGTCAGGCTTGAACACTGAAGCTTTCTTT. Together with reference TRBV15 and TRBJ1-1, the CDR3 gives the full variable domain: DAMVIQNPRYQVTQFGKPVTLSCSQTLNHNVMYWYQQKSSQAPKLLFHYYDKDFNNEADTPDNFQSRRPNTSFCFLDIRSPGLGDTAMYLCATRWSGLNTEAFFGQGTRLTVV.

The rearrangement joins TRBV10-3 to TRBJ2-7; 7 bases agree with TRBD1. From germline, CDR1 is ENHRY and CDR2 SYGVKD. This CDR3 is built from 13 residues. Unmatched junction bases numbered 6, after V lost 10 bases and J lost 0 bases. The CDR3 DNA is TGTGCCACCCGACAGGGAAGCTCCTACGAGCAGTACTTC. It yields the protein CATRQGSSYEQYF.

Ten or more counts support this clonotype. The chain combines TRBV29-1 with TRBJ2-1, with D perhaps matching TRBD2 (5 bases). The CDR3 loop spans 14 amino acids. Trimming cost V 8 bases and J 7 bases, with 21 bases left between them. From germline, CDR1 is SQVTM and CDR2 ANQGSEA. The CDR3 spells CSLSQRATGNEQFF. Written as DNA, the CDR3 is TGCAGCCTATCGCAGAGGGCGACGGGAAATGAGCAGTTCTTC.